This TCR beta chain was found in a study of shared clonotypes between healthy human individuals. Background on the study: Each donor's CD4 naive and CD4 memory cells filled three plates apiece, CD8 naive two, and CD8 memory one.

This CDR3 has 15 residues. Trimming pared 0 bases from V and 2 bases from J, leaving 8 bases between. Germline values: CDR1 MNHNY, CDR2 SVGAGI (reference sequence). Using immunoSEQ multiplex PCR, the repertoire was profiled, and TCRdb retains in-frame clones only, with some absent. The sample includes around 600,000 clones, approximately 97% seen only once; the top ten take around 0.058%. The TCR originated in a woman aged 30 to 39 in good health. The chain employs TRBV6-6 and TRBJ1-5; possible D gene TRBD1, 5 bases. Specimen: naive CD4+ T cells sorted from blood. The subset was: CD45RA+ positively selected. Written as DNA, the CDR3 is TGTGCCAGCAGTTACTCCGGGACGGGCAATCAGCCCCAGCATTTT. Translated: CASSYSGTGNQPQHF.